This TCR beta chain was captured in a study of T cells in Graves' hyperthyroidism and ophthalmopathy. Study-wide context: Specimen type is peripheral blood, collected at initial diagnosis prior to any treatment.

A patient was excluded if there was uncontrolled infection, other autoimmune disease, pregnancy or lactation. The diagnoses drew upon clinical symptoms, serum thyroxine and TRAb, thyroid ultrasound and orbital computed tomography. It was RNA transcripts that yielded the amplified TCR beta CDR3 regions. HTBI primers were the set used in a first-round RT-PCR of the TCR CDR3. TCRdb reprocessed the multiplex PCR reads via MiXCR and lists one record per CDR3 protein. The table has under 500,000 distinct CDR3 sequences, around an eighth seen once; the top ten hold 25% to 30%. This CDR3 is 15 amino acids long. Germline V gives CDR1 SGDLS, CDR2 YYNGEE. Deletions cut 2 bases from V and 5 bases from J, with 16 bases between.

The sample comprised blood. The chain joins TRBV9 to TRBJ1-2; D not certain. The sequence came from a man between 45 and 60 years old with Graves' ophthalmopathy. The CDR3 coding sequence is TGTGCCAGCAGCGTTAGATACAGTTTGTTGTATGGCTACACCTTC. Encoded protein: CASSVRYSLLYGYTF. Variable domain in full (rest from reference TRBV9 and TRBJ1-2): DSGVTQTPKHLITATGQRVTLRCSPRSGDLSVYWYQQSLDQGLQFLIQYYNGEERAKGNILERFSAQQFPDLHSELNLSSLELGDSALYFCASSVRYSLLYGYTFGSGTRLTVV.